A single sample is the source of the 10 T cell receptor beta chains below, sequenced in a study of blood T cell repertoires in COVID-19. Generated by immunoSEQ multiplex PCR, the TCRdb table keeps only in-frame clones and is missing some. The sample records 150,000 to 180,000 clones, roughly 89% being singletons. The source material was peripheral blood. All receptors come from a man aged 45-60 years with acute or convalescent COVID-19.

J is TRBJ2-5 and V is TRBV5-4, with 11 bases fitting TRBD2. CDR1 is SGHNT, CDR2 YYREEE, per germline (reference sequence). V dropped 5 bases and J dropped 2; count of bases not matched to a gene: 8. The CDR3 extends over 16 amino acids. In nucleotides, the CDR3 is TGTGCCAGCAGACTCGGGACTAGCGGAACTCAAGAGACCCAGTACTTC. Its protein product is CASRLGTSGTQETQYF.

The gene calls are TRBV19 and TRBJ1-1; 8 bases align to TRBD1. The CDR3 contains 16 residues. With 0 bases clipped from V and 2 bases from J, the junction kept 5 bases outside the gene matches. Per the germline V gene, CDR1 is LNHDA and CDR2 is SQIVND (reference sequence). The CDR3 DNA sequence: TGTGCCAGTAGTATAGAGTCGACAGGGGTTAACACTGAAGCTTTCTTT. Its translation: CASSIESTGVNTEAFF.

The rearrangement links TRBV29-1 to TRBJ2-5, with TRBD2 matching over 9 bases. This CDR3 region has 15 residues. With V trimmed by 4 bases and J by 5 bases, 11 bases remained unmatched. CDR1 is SQVTM, CDR2 ANQGSEA, per germline. CDR3 amino acids: CSVAGGRALSETQYF. In nucleotides, the CDR3 is TGCAGCGTTGCCGGCGGGAGGGCCCTTTCGGAGACCCAGTACTTC. The complete variable domain, with remaining parts taken from reference TRBV29-1 and TRBJ2-5, reads SAVISQKPSRDICQRGTSLTIQCQVDSQVTMMFWYRQQPGQSLTLIATANQGSEATYESGFVIDKFPISRPNLTFSTLTVSNMSPEDSSIYLCSVAGGRALSETQYFGPGTRLLVL.

This clone came up a few times. Here the CDR3 DNA reads TGTGCCAGCAGCTCAGGGAGGGTTAATTCACCCCTCCACTTT. Translating gives CASSSGRVNSPLHF. The chain employs TRBV6-5 and TRBJ1-6, with D tentatively TRBD1 (5 bases). CDR3 size: 14 residues. V dropped 6 bases and J dropped 6 bases, with 12 bases sitting between them. From germline, CDR1 is MNHEY and CDR2 SVGAGI.

This chain uses TRBV6-1 with TRBJ1-5; no definite D call. V was cut by 2 bases and J by 6 bases, with 11 bases left in between. The CDR3 covers 14 residues. Germline V gene lookup returns CDR1 MNHNS and CDR2 SASEGT. For the CDR3, the DNA is TGTGCCAGCAGTGAAAGGCGGATGGCTCAGCCCCAGCATTTT. Amino acid sequence: CASSERRMAQPQHF.

The chain carries TRBV7-3 and TRBJ2-5, with 10 bases fitting TRBD2. There are 14 residues in the CDR3. Unmatched junction bases numbered 5, after V lost 5 bases and J lost 5 bases. Per the germline V gene, CDR1 is SGHTA and CDR2 is FQGTGA. The CDR3 DNA is TGTGCCAGCAGCGGACTAGCGGCGACGGAGACCCAGTACTTC. This gives the protein CASSGLAATETQYF.

The V call is TRBV7-9, the J call TRBJ2-5; TRBD2 aligns across 7 bases. The V and J ends lost 1 base and 5 bases, in that order; junction bases with no gene match: 1. Germline V CDR1 and CDR2: SEHNR, FQNEAQ (reference sequence). This CDR3 contains 13 residues. The CDR3 DNA reads as TGTGCCAGCAGCTTAGAAGCGGGGGAGACCCAGTACTTC. This gives the protein CASSLEAGETQYF.

This chain connects TRBV28 to TRBJ2-7; D is unclear. Germline V lookup: CDR1 MDHEN, CDR2 SYDVKM. The CDR3 has 14 residues. Deletions cut 3 bases from V and 3 bases from J, with 12 bases between. The CDR3 loop is CASSFREPIYEQYF. In DNA, the CDR3 is TGTGCCAGCAGTTTCCGCGAACCAATCTACGAGCAGTACTTC.

The chain uses TRBV14 and TRBJ2-3, with TRBD2 identical over 7 bases. Trimming took 0 bases from V and 7 from J; bases not matched to a gene: 7. The CDR3 is 15 residues long. CDR1 and CDR2 (germline): SGHDN, FVKESK. The CDR3 region has the DNA TGTGCCAGCAGCCAAGATCCGGGACTACTTAATACGCAGTATTTT. Translated, it gives CASSQDPGLLNTQYF.

The chain has TRBV5-1 and TRBJ2-3; unclear D gene. Germline V gene data show CDR1 as SGHRS and CDR2 as YFSETQ. This CDR3 region has 15 residues. V lost 1 base to trimming and J lost 0 bases, with 9 bases between them. CDR3: CASSLSWASTDTQYF. The CDR3 DNA reads as TGCGCCAGCAGCTTGTCTTGGGCCAGCACAGATACGCAGTATTTT.